These 6 T cell receptor beta chains came from one sample sequenced in a study of regulatory T cells in long-lasting Graves disease. The time point was: persistent/refractory GD, antithyroid drugs over 5 years with positive TRAb. Construction of the TCR library relied on RNA isolated from PBMCs. According to the study, TCR beta libraries were built with iRepertoire HTBI primers and CDR3-region Arm-PCR. One entry per CDR3 protein results from TCRdb running MiXCR on the multiplex PCR reads. Among about 460,000 distinct CDR3 sequences listed, about 20% were seen once. Sequenced here: peripheral blood mononuclear cells (PBMCs), sampled when the disease was refractory, from a patient treated with antithyroid drugs. Source of these receptors: a female donor with Graves disease.

This clonotype was recorded a few times. This chain joins TRBV20-1 and TRBJ2-2; D not certain. The CDR3 spans 13 residues. CDR1 DFQATT and CDR2 SNEGSKA come from the germline V gene (reference sequence). V was clipped by 5 bases and J by 0 bases, with 7 bases between them. CDR3 protein: CSAGSTNTGELFF. Here the CDR3 DNA reads TGCAGTGCTGGCAGCACGAACACCGGGGAGCTGTTTTTT.

This clonotype was counted at least ten times. The rearrangement uses TRBV11-2 and TRBJ2-5; 12 bases fit TRBD1. This CDR3 is 16 amino acids long. The germline CDR1 and CDR2 sequences are SGHAT and FQNNGV. V was clipped by 8 bases and J by 5 bases; unmatched bases: 12. CDR3 amino acids: CASSGTGGVSSETQYF. The CDR3 DNA sequence: TGTGCCAGCTCCGGGACAGGGGGCGTTAGTAGCGAGACCCAGTACTTC.

The DNA of the CDR3 is TGTGCCAGTAGTATGTGGGGTATGGGTCGGGGAGCAACTAACTATGGCTACACCTTC. Translating it yields CASSMWGMGRGATNYGYTF. The chain recombines TRBV19 with TRBJ1-2; D is unclear. The CDR3 has 19 amino acids. V gave up 3 bases and J gave up 0 bases, with 23 bases separating them. Germline V gives CDR1 LNHDA, CDR2 SQIVND (reference sequence).

This chain joins TRBV28 and TRBJ2-7, with 8 bases that match TRBD2. V dropped 6 bases and J dropped 6; count of bases not matched to a gene: 16. The germline CDR1 and CDR2 sequences are MDHEN and SYDVKM. The CDR3 has 16 residues. The CDR3 DNA sequence: TGTGCCAGCAGCCCTCGAATGAGCGGGAGAGGTGGCGAGCAGTACTTC. This translates into CASSPRMSGRGGEQYF.

This clonotype was detected only once. An end of the junction does not agree with germline; a read error may underlie this. The V gene is TRBV2, the J gene TRBJ2-4, with D possibly matching TRBD2 (6 bases). The germline gives CDR1 SNHLY, CDR2 FYNNEI. CDR3 size: 12 residues. CDR3 protein: CASSTGEDEQSF. The CDR3 DNA follows: TGTGCCAGCAGTACCGGGGAGGATGAGCAGTCCTTC.

V and J are TRBV6-2 or TRBV6-3 and TRBJ1-2; 9 nucleotides line up with TRBD1. Germline-derived CDR1 and CDR2 are MNHEY and SVGEGT. V gave up 6 bases and J gave up 5 bases; unmatched junction bases: 10. CDR3 size: 15 residues. CDR3 loop: CASSLTGGYEYGYTF. DNA of the CDR3: TGTGCCAGCAGCCTCACAGGGGGCTATGAGTATGGCTACACCTTC.